This is a list of T cell receptor beta chains from one sample in a study of blood T cell repertoires in COVID-19. Method: immunoSEQ multiplex PCR; TCRdb's copy keeps in-frame clones and lacks some. Of hundreds of thousands of clones in the sample, around 85% were seen once. The source material was peripheral blood. These receptors were obtained from a woman aged 40 to 50 with active or convalescent COVID-19. Each CDR3 is given with its conserved first and last residue. The order of the fields is CDR3 protein, CDR3 DNA, clone size, V gene, J gene, D gene. A D gene is named only where the DNA matches it firmly. Clone size is given for some rows only: seen once, a few or many times, or a class if the clone is expanded.

CASTQTGGPRGYTF	TGTGCCAGCACCCAGACAGGGGGGCCCCGTGGCTACACCTTC	few	TRBV5-6	TRBJ1-2	TRBD1
CASSKGQGMKETQYF	TGTGCCAGCAGCAAAGGACAGGGTATGAAAGAGACCCAGTACTTC	NA	TRBV21-1	TRBJ2-5	NA
CASSPARQGYGYTF	TGTGCCAGCAGTCCGGCCCGACAGGGCTATGGCTACACCTTC	NA	TRBV28	TRBJ1-2	TRBD1
CASSPRGDTGELFF	TGTGCCAGCAGTCCTCGGGGGGACACCGGGGAGCTGTTTTTT	NA	TRBV6-5	TRBJ2-2	TRBD2
CASSMTGTGGQETQYF	TGCGCCAGCAGCATGACCGGGACAGGGGGCCAAGAGACCCAGTACTTC	NA	TRBV5-1	TRBJ2-5	TRBD1
CASSFSGSTEAFF	TGTGCCAGCAGCTTCTCGGGGAGCACTGAAGCTTTCTTT	NA	TRBV7-9	TRBJ1-1	NA
CASSPTGVIVTEAFF	TGTGCCAGCTCACCGACAGGGGTGATAGTCACTGAAGCTTTCTTT	NA	TRBV18	TRBJ1-1	TRBD1
CASSPTVGTGGYQWGEKLFF	TGTGCCAGCAGCCCTACCGTTGGGACAGGGGGATACCAATGGGGTGAAAAACTGTTTTTT	NA	TRBV4-2	TRBJ1-4	TRBD1
CASSPNRNYYGYTF	TGTGCCAGCAGCCCAAACAGGAATTACTATGGCTACACCTTC	NA	TRBV11-2	TRBJ1-2	NA
CASSFIQGSAGTGELFF	TGCGCCAGCAGCTTTATACAAGGGAGTGCGGGCACCGGGGAGCTGTTTTTT	NA	TRBV5-1	TRBJ2-2	NA
CASRTHGTSGEGGAGELFF	TGTGCCAGCAGGACTCACGGGACTAGCGGGGAAGGGGGCGCCGGGGAGCTGTTTTTT	NA	TRBV6-9	TRBJ2-2	TRBD2
CAISESLGQGALYGYTF	TGTGCCATCAGTGAGTCCCTGGGGCAGGGGGCTTTGTATGGCTACACCTTC	NA	TRBV10-3	TRBJ1-2	TRBD1
CASSLSGLGNTIYF	TGTGCCAGCAGCTTATCAGGGCTCGGAAACACCATATATTTT	NA	TRBV7-9	TRBJ1-3	NA
CASSSLGDTEAFF	TGCGCCAGCAGCTCCCTCGGGGACACTGAAGCTTTCTTT	NA	TRBV5-1	TRBJ1-1	NA
CATVTSSYNSPLHF	TGTGCCACGGTGACAAGCTCCTATAATTCACCCCTCCACTTT	few	TRBV6-5	TRBJ1-6	NA
CASSFSGDNSPLHF	TGTGCCAGCAGCTTTTCAGGGGATAATTCACCCCTCCACTTT	NA	TRBV11-2	TRBJ1-6	NA
CASSPRQKTGELFF	TGTGCCAGCTCACCACGACAGAAAACCGGGGAGCTGTTTTTT	NA	TRBV18	TRBJ2-2	NA
CASSIGTGEPQHF	TGTGCCAGTAGTATAGGGACAGGGGAGCCCCAGCATTTT	NA	TRBV19	TRBJ1-5	TRBD1
CASSSGQGTFTGELFF	TGTGCCAGCAGCTCGGGACAGGGGACTTTCACCGGGGAGCTGTTTTTT	NA	TRBV5-4	TRBJ2-2	TRBD1
CASSYPGTGGAGEQYF	TGTGCCAGCAGTTACCCTGGGACAGGGGGCGCGGGGGAGCAGTACTTC	NA	TRBV6-5	TRBJ2-7	TRBD1
CASRVGTGTFVKAFF	TGTGCCAGCAGGGTAGGGACAGGGACCTTCGTAAAAGCTTTCTTT	NA	TRBV2	TRBJ1-1	TRBD1
CASSLDIGTGTGYGYTF	TGTGCCAGCAGCTTAGATATCGGGACAGGGACAGGCTATGGCTACACCTTC	NA	TRBV7-2	TRBJ1-2	TRBD1
CASKKAGQPQHF	TGTGCCAGCAAAAAAGCCGGGCAGCCCCAGCATTTT	NA	TRBV27	TRBJ1-5	NA
CASSLLSRGLSNEKLFF	TGTGCCAGCAGCTTACTTTCCAGGGGGCTCTCTAATGAAAAACTGTTTTTT	NA	TRBV13	TRBJ1-4	TRBD1
CASSPIRDSYEQYF	TGTGCCAGCAGTCCAATACGGGACAGCTACGAGCAGTACTTC	NA	TRBV6-5	TRBJ2-7	TRBD1
CASSLDLAGGDYGYTF	TGTGCCAGCAGCTTGGATCTGGCAGGGGGCGATTATGGCTACACCTTC	NA	TRBV5-4	TRBJ1-2	TRBD1
CASSQRGYSGQYNSPLHF	TGCGCCAGCAGCCAAAGGGGGTACTCGGGACAGTATAATTCACCCCTCCACTTT	NA	TRBV4-1	TRBJ1-6	TRBD1